This section outlines one T cell receptor (beta chain) sequence together with its context. Its antigen is unidentified. V was trimmed by 7 bases and J by 1 base, leaving 8 bases between them. The CDR3 extends over 12 amino acids. The germline gives CDR1 SNHLY, CDR2 FYNNEI. These data belong to a study of cytomegalovirus exposure and HLA in healthy donors. General observations from the study: Common viral pathogens were later found to be apparently linked to several of the most significant clusters. There were reportedly fewer N-insertions in an Asian-associated ancestry cluster than the approximately 630-donor mean, in a later analysis. In vitro work confirmed that three CMV-associated chains recognize CMV antigens. HLA allele associations emerged for some 16,000 TCR beta sequences in a later analysis, at 0.05 false discovery rate.

60 Vbeta and 13 Jbeta primers were used in PCR. Profiling relied on immunoSEQ multiplex PCR, and the TCRdb table lists in-frame clones only, not all of them. The sample lists roughly 140,000 clones, over 60% occurring once. The rearrangement joins TRBV2 to TRBJ2-7, with a tentative D call TRBD1 (6 bases). The sequence derives from a male donor in good health and CMV-seronegative. Sequenced sample: PBMCs. The chain's CDR3 is CASNRESYEQYF. The CDR3 nucleotides are TGTGCCAGCAACAGGGAGTCCTACGAGCAGTACTTC.